This T cell receptor (beta chain) emerged from a study of blood T cell repertoires in COVID-19. Looking at the study overall: COVID-19 samples, acute and convalescent, were from the United States, Italy and Spain. The analysed material was cDNA or gDNA that came from T cells, B-cell-depleted T cells, or PBMCs.

V lost 4 bases, J lost 0 bases, and 13 bases lay in between. In germline, CDR1 is SGHKS, CDR2 YYEKEE (reference sequence). CDR3 size: 15 residues. Here immunoSEQ multiplex PCR was the method, and the copy in TCRdb shows in-frame clones only, minus some. The data show around 250,000 clones, with about 87% seen just once and 1% to 1.5% held by the top ten. Participants, 18 to 89 years old, spanned under 25 US areas. Donors were grouped by their self-reported clinical history. This clonotype was obtained from a woman in her thirties or forties with acute COVID-19. Sequences were obtained from PBMCs or T cells enriched from blood (not recorded which). This rearrangement joins TRBV5-5 to TRBJ1-1; D not resolved. CDR3 in amino acids: CASSLSMSVNTEAFF. The CDR3 DNA reads as TGTGCCAGCAGCCTCTCGATGTCGGTGAACACTGAAGCTTTCTTT.